The rows below give T cell receptor beta chains drawn from one sample of a study of cytomegalovirus exposure and HLA in healthy donors. This table comes from immunoSEQ multiplex PCR, and its TCRdb copy is limited to in-frame clones, with some not included. Altogether tens of thousands of clones are present, roughly 92% being singletons, with the ten largest covering 1.4%. Sequencing was performed on PBMCs. These receptors came from a man between 18 and 35 years old in good health and CMV-seronegative. The CDR3 runs from the conserved cysteine through the conserved F or W. A D gene is named only where the DNA matches it firmly. Rows give clone size only sometimes, using once, few, many, or a class for an expanded clone.

J	V	D	size	DNA	CDR3
TRBJ1-2	TRBV19	.	.	TGTGCCAGCTCCGGCCCCTCAGCGGACTACACCTTC	CASSGPSADYTF
TRBJ2-7	TRBV9	TRBD2	.	TGTGCCAGCAGCGTAGGCAGGGTACAAGGTAATAGCGGGATTTACGAGCAGTACTTC	CASSVGRVQGNSGIYEQYF
TRBJ2-2	TRBV5-4	.	.	TGTGCCAGCAGCCCCGCTGCGAGGAGCGGGGAGCTGTTTTTT	CASSPAARSGELFF
TRBJ2-5	TRBV29-1	.	.	TGCAGCGTTGAAACAGGGATAGAGACCCAGTACTTC	CSVETGIETQYF
TRBJ2-5	TRBV9	TRBD1	.	TGTGCCAGCAGCGAGGGGGACAGGGAGGAAGAGACCCAGTACTTC	CASSEGDREEETQYF
TRBJ2-5	TRBV10-1	TRBD1	.	TGCGCCAGCAGTGAGTCGGGACAGGGTCAAGAGACCCAGTACTTC	CASSESGQGQETQYF
TRBJ1-5	TRBV28	.	.	TGTGCCAGCAGTCCCGCGGGGATTGAAGGCGGCAATCAGCCCCAGCATTTT	CASSPAGIEGGNQPQHF
TRBJ2-1	TRBV27	TRBD2	.	TGTGCCAGCAGTCATAGCGGGAGGACCAAAAGCAATGAGCAGTTCTTC	CASSHSGRTKSNEQFF
TRBJ2-2	TRBV29-1	.	.	TGCAGCGTTCAATCTATCACCGGGGAGCTGTTTTTT	CSVQSITGELFF
TRBJ2-5	TRBV5-4	TRBD2	.	TGTGCCAGCAGCTTTCCGTCTAGCGGGACGTACCAAGAGACCCAGTACTTC	CASSFPSSGTYQETQYF
TRBJ1-1	TRBV7-2	.	few	TGTGCCAGCACCCGGGGGGGGGCCCGGGCTGAAGCTTTCTTT	CASTRGGARAEAFF
TRBJ2-7	TRBV4-2	TRBD1	.	TGTGCCAGCAGCCGGGTCGGACAGGGCTCGCGGGGCGAGCAGTACTTC	CASSRVGQGSRGEQYF